The text below deals with one T cell receptor beta chain. What it binds is unknown. The data derive from a study of cytomegalovirus exposure and HLA in healthy donors. Both 60 Vbeta primers and 13 Jbeta primers went into the PCR. Produced via immunoSEQ multiplex PCR; TCRdb's table is partial and in-frame only. This listing includes about 210,000 clones. The study's findings and limits: Being productive about 90% or about 30% of the time was typical of most TCR beta V segments in an earlier analysis.

The sequenced sample was PBMCs. This receptor was taken from a woman in her twenties or thirties in good health and CMV-seropositive.

Here the CDR3 DNA reads TGTGCCAGCAGTATGGCCGGGACAGCCTCAAACTATGGCTACACCTTC. Its protein product is CASSMAGTASNYGYTF. The rearrangement uses TRBV2 and TRBJ1-2; 7 bases fit TRBD1. There are 16 residues in the CDR3. V lost 5 bases, J lost 2 bases, and 11 bases stayed unmatched. Per germline, CDR1 SNHLY and CDR2 FYNNEI. Variable domain in full (rest from reference TRBV2 and TRBJ1-2): EPEVTQTPSHQVTQMGQEVILRCVPISNHLYFYWYRQILGQKVEFLVSFYNNEISEKSEIFDDQFSVERPDGSNFTLKIRSTKLEDSAMYFCASSMAGTASNYGYTFGSGTRLTVV.